This paragraph covers one TCR beta chain sequence. Its antigen is unknown. Within the sample, other DNA sequences also encode this same CDR3. The germline V gene has CDR1 SNHLY and CDR2 FYNNEI. The CDR3 runs to 15 residues. Trimming pared 1 base from V and 1 base from J, leaving 7 bases between. This entry is derived from a study of shared clonotypes between healthy human individuals. The study's findings and limits: Relative to their counterparts shared across all four donors, non-shared clonotypes exhibited diminished generation probabilities.

Genomic DNA per cell subset filled all wells of several immunoSEQ plates. Using immunoSEQ multiplex PCR, the repertoire was profiled, and TCRdb retains in-frame clones only, with some absent. Of over a million clones detected, about 70% appear once; the ten largest clones hold around 1.5%. CD45RA-negative memory and CD45RA+ naive subsets were split from the CD4+ cells. The receptor was derived from a man aged 18 to 29 in good health. The rearrangement links TRBV2 to TRBJ2-2; D uncertain. The sample was memory CD4+ T cells sorted from blood. Subset noted: CD45RA-negative fraction. In DNA form, the CDR3 reads TGTGCCAGCAGTGAAGGGCTCCTGAACACCGGGGAGCTGTTTTTT. Residues: CASSEGLLNTGELFF.